One sample yielded the 3 T cell receptor beta chains listed below, sequenced in a study of identifying expanded T cells in peripheral blood. TCRdb's copy holds only in-frame clones and misses some; the assay was immunoSEQ multiplex PCR. The table lists tens of thousands of clones, 84% of them singletons. The sample taken for sequencing was blood. All receptors come from a person aged 18 to 70 in good health.

This chain joins TRBV11-3 and TRBJ2-1; D remains ambiguous. The CDR3 has 15 amino acids. V was pared by 4 bases and J by 0 bases, with 10 bases between. CDR1 is SGHNT and CDR2 is YENEEA in the germline V gene. This chain's CDR3 is CASSSRSSSYNEQFF. The CDR3 nucleotides read TGTGCCAGCAGCTCCAGGTCTAGCTCCTACAATGAGCAGTTCTTC.

This clone was counted once. The CDR3 sequence is CASSQSSYEQYF. CDR3 coding DNA: TGTGCCAGCAGCCAGTCCTCCTACGAGCAGTACTTC. The gene calls are TRBV25-1 and TRBJ2-7; D gene unclear. Germline lookup yields CDR1 MGHDK and CDR2 SYGVNS. The CDR3 extends over 12 amino acids. Trimming removed 6 bases at V and 0 bases at J, with 6 bases between.

CDR3 amino acids: CASSLAPGAETQYF. The CDR3, as DNA: TGCGCCAGCAGCTTGGCCCCAGGGGCAGAGACCCAGTACTTC. The chain uses TRBV5-1 and TRBJ2-5; TRBD1 might be the D (6 bases). The CDR3 runs to 14 residues. The V gene lost 0 bases and the J gene lost 4 bases, with 10 bases spanning the gap. The germline CDR1 and CDR2 sequences are SGHRS and YFSETQ.